This is a list of T cell receptor beta chains from one sample in a study of long-term antiretroviral therapy in people with HIV. Method: immunoSEQ multiplex PCR; TCRdb's copy keeps in-frame clones and lacks some. Of over 30,000 clones listed, roughly 74% are singletons. The sequencing here drew on unsorted PBMCs, taken 3 years after starting antiretroviral therapy. The receptors come from a man between 45 and 60 years old with HIV. The CDR3 runs from the conserved cysteine through the conserved F or W. Fields, in order: clone size, V gene, D gene, J gene, CDR3 DNA, CDR3 protein. A D gene is named only where the DNA matches it firmly. Clone size, where shown, is once, few, many, or a class for clones that have expanded.

clone size: -; V gene: TRBV27; D gene: -; J gene: TRBJ2-1; CDR3 DNA: TGTGCCAGCAGTTTATCTCCAGACGGGAACAATGAGCAGTTCTTC; CDR3 protein: CASSLSPDGNNEQFF
clone size: -; V gene: TRBV18; D gene: -; J gene: TRBJ1-5; CDR3 DNA: TGTGCCAGCTCACCCGATTCGTGGGGAAACGACCAGCCCCAGCATTTT; CDR3 protein: CASSPDSWGNDQPQHF
clone size: once; V gene: TRBV9; D gene: -; J gene: TRBJ2-5; CDR3 DNA: TGTGCCAGCAGCGACAGGGCCCTTACAGAGACCCAGTACTTC; CDR3 protein: CASSDRALTETQYF
clone size: -; V gene: TRBV4-1; D gene: TRBD1; J gene: TRBJ1-5; CDR3 DNA: TGCGCCAGCCGGGCACAGGGGAGCAATCAGCCCCAGCATTTT; CDR3 protein: CASRAQGSNQPQHF
clone size: -; V gene: TRBV7-9; D gene: TRBD1; J gene: TRBJ1-5; CDR3 DNA: TGTGCCAGCAGCTCAGGGGGCAGGGGCAATCAGCCCCAGCATTTT; CDR3 protein: CASSSGGRGNQPQHF
clone size: -; V gene: TRBV9; D gene: -; J gene: TRBJ2-1; CDR3 DNA: TGTGCCAGCAGCGTAAGGGTTTCGGATTCAACAGATGAGCAGTTCTTC; CDR3 protein: CASSVRVSDSTDEQFF
clone size: -; V gene: TRBV28; D gene: TRBD1; J gene: TRBJ1-1; CDR3 DNA: TGTGCCAGCAGTCCGTGGACAGGGGGTAACACTGAAGCTTTCTTT; CDR3 protein: CASSPWTGGNTEAFF
clone size: few; V gene: TRBV5-4; D gene: TRBD2; J gene: TRBJ2-3; CDR3 DNA: TGTGCCAGCAGCTTGGTTAGCGGGAGTTTGTCAGATACGCAGTATTTT; CDR3 protein: CASSLVSGSLSDTQYF
clone size: -; V gene: TRBV28; D gene: -; J gene: TRBJ2-1; CDR3 DNA: TGTGCCAGCAGTTTAACAGGCCATCCCAATGAGCAGTTCTTC; CDR3 protein: CASSLTGHPNEQFF
clone size: -; V gene: TRBV29-1; D gene: -; J gene: TRBJ1-3; CDR3 DNA: TGCAGCGTACAGGGAAATGGAAACACCATATATTTT; CDR3 protein: CSVQGNGNTIYF
clone size: -; V gene: TRBV7-8; D gene: -; J gene: TRBJ1-5; CDR3 DNA: TGTGCCAGCAGCAGCATAAAGTCGGGGCCTTCCCCAGGCAGCAATCAGCCCCAGCATTTT; CDR3 protein: CASSSIKSGPSPGSNQPQHF
clone size: -; V gene: TRBV27; D gene: -; J gene: TRBJ1-5; CDR3 DNA: TGTGCCAGCAGTTTAATTGCGTCAATCACATCCGATCAGCCCCAGCATTTT; CDR3 protein: CASSLIASITSDQPQHF
clone size: -; V gene: TRBV18; D gene: -; J gene: TRBJ2-5; CDR3 DNA: TGTGCCAGCTCACCCCAAAACAGGGACCAAGAGACCCAGTACTTC; CDR3 protein: CASSPQNRDQETQYF
clone size: few; V gene: TRBV18; D gene: -; J gene: TRBJ2-7; CDR3 DNA: TGTGCCAGCTCTCGTATCCCCCTCTCCGAGCAGTACTTC; CDR3 protein: CASSRIPLSEQYF
clone size: -; V gene: TRBV29-1; D gene: -; J gene: TRBJ2-7; CDR3 DNA: TGCAGCGTTGACGGACTCAGGGGCGACGAGCAGTACTTC; CDR3 protein: CSVDGLRGDEQYF
clone size: -; V gene: TRBV7-2; D gene: -; J gene: TRBJ1-2; CDR3 DNA: TGTGCCAGCAGCTTAGAAGGGCGGGGAATGGGTGGCTACACCTTC; CDR3 protein: CASSLEGRGMGGYTF
clone size: once; V gene: TRBV7-8; D gene: -; J gene: TRBJ2-3; CDR3 DNA: TGTGCCAGCAGCAAGGGTTCCGGTACAGATACGCAGTATTTT; CDR3 protein: CASSKGSGTDTQYF
clone size: -; V gene: TRBV11-3; D gene: -; J gene: TRBJ2-7; CDR3 DNA: TGTGCCAGCAGCTTAGGGACGGTTACCTACGAGCAGTACTTC; CDR3 protein: CASSLGTVTYEQYF
clone size: -; V gene: TRBV6-5; D gene: TRBD1; J gene: TRBJ2-3; CDR3 DNA: TGTGCCAGCAGTTACGGGACAGGATCTAGCACAGATACGCAGTATTTT; CDR3 protein: CASSYGTGSSTDTQYF
clone size: -; V gene: TRBV15; D gene: -; J gene: TRBJ2-1; CDR3 DNA: TGTGCCACCAGCAGGTCGACAGGTTCCTACAATGAGCAGTTCTTC; CDR3 protein: CATSRSTGSYNEQFF
clone size: -; V gene: TRBV29-1; D gene: -; J gene: TRBJ2-7; CDR3 DNA: TGCAGCGTTGTCGAGGGTACGTACGAGCAGTACTTC; CDR3 protein: CSVVEGTYEQYF
clone size: -; V gene: TRBV4-3; D gene: -; J gene: TRBJ2-5; CDR3 DNA: TGCGCCAGCAGCCAAGCCAAAAGGGGTCAAGAGACCCAGTACTTC; CDR3 protein: CASSQAKRGQETQYF
clone size: -; V gene: TRBV18; D gene: TRBD1; J gene: TRBJ1-2; CDR3 DNA: TGTGCCAGCTCAGGGACAGACTATGGCTACACCTTC; CDR3 protein: CASSGTDYGYTF
clone size: -; V gene: TRBV6-6; D gene: -; J gene: TRBJ2-7; CDR3 DNA: TGTGCCAGCAGTTACTCAGGGGGTGGGTATGCCTACGAGCAGTACTTC; CDR3 protein: CASSYSGGGYAYEQYF
clone size: -; V gene: TRBV11-2; D gene: TRBD1; J gene: TRBJ1-2; CDR3 DNA: TGTGCCAGCAGCCCACAGGGGATAACCAACTATGGCTACACCTTC; CDR3 protein: CASSPQGITNYGYTF
clone size: -; V gene: TRBV28; D gene: -; J gene: TRBJ1-3; CDR3 DNA: TGTGCCAGCAGTACTCCGGGAAACACCATATATTTT; CDR3 protein: CASSTPGNTIYF
clone size: -; V gene: TRBV19; D gene: -; J gene: TRBJ2-4; CDR3 DNA: TGTGCCAGTAGTATAGGCGGGATGGACAAAAACATTCAGTACTTC; CDR3 protein: CASSIGGMDKNIQYF
clone size: few; V gene: TRBV19; D gene: TRBD1; J gene: TRBJ1-2; CDR3 DNA: TGTGCCAGTAGCTTGACAGGGGGCAACTATGGCTACACCTTC; CDR3 protein: CASSLTGGNYGYTF
clone size: few; V gene: TRBV4-1; D gene: TRBD1; J gene: TRBJ2-7; CDR3 DNA: TGCGCCAGCAGCCATACCCCGACAGGGTCCTACGAGCAGTACTTC; CDR3 protein: CASSHTPTGSYEQYF
clone size: few; V gene: TRBV28; D gene: -; J gene: TRBJ1-4; CDR3 DNA: TGTGCCAGCAGCACACTTGCAACTAATGAAAAACTGTTTTTT; CDR3 protein: CASSTLATNEKLFF
clone size: few; V gene: TRBV4-2; D gene: TRBD2; J gene: TRBJ2-1; CDR3 DNA: TGTGCCAGCAGCCAAGAAGGAGGCAGAAGACTAGCAGTTGAGCAGTTCTTC; CDR3 protein: CASSQEGGRRLAVEQFF
clone size: -; V gene: TRBV6-1; D gene: -; J gene: TRBJ2-3; CDR3 DNA: TGTGCCAGCAGTGAAGGGGGTTACTCTAGCACAGATACGCAGTATTTT; CDR3 protein: CASSEGGYSSTDTQYF
clone size: -; V gene: TRBV7-8; D gene: -; J gene: TRBJ1-3; CDR3 DNA: TGTGCCAGCAGCTTAGCGCTGGGGGGCTCTGGAAACACCATATATTTT; CDR3 protein: CASSLALGGSGNTIYF
clone size: -; V gene: TRBV7-6; D gene: TRBD1; J gene: TRBJ1-4; CDR3 DNA: TGTGCCAGCAGCGTCGACAGGGCTATTAATGAAAAACTGTTTTTT; CDR3 protein: CASSVDRAINEKLFF
clone size: few; V gene: TRBV6-6; D gene: -; J gene: TRBJ2-7; CDR3 DNA: TGTGCCAGCAGTAGGCCCCGGAACGAGCAGTACTTC; CDR3 protein: CASSRPRNEQYF
clone size: -; V gene: TRBV11-2; D gene: -; J gene: TRBJ2-6; CDR3 DNA: TGTGCCAGCAGCGAGACAGCTGGGGCCAACGTCCTGACTTTC; CDR3 protein: CASSETAGANVLTF
clone size: -; V gene: TRBV5-4; D gene: -; J gene: TRBJ1-1; CDR3 DNA: TGTGCCAGCAGCTGGGAGGGGGTGATGAACACTGAAGCTTTCTTT; CDR3 protein: CASSWEGVMNTEAFF
clone size: -; V gene: TRBV27; D gene: TRBD1; J gene: TRBJ2-7; CDR3 DNA: TGTGCCAGCAGTCTTTCGACAGGGGGCATCGACGAGCAGTACTTC; CDR3 protein: CASSLSTGGIDEQYF
clone size: -; V gene: TRBV11-2; D gene: TRBD2; J gene: TRBJ2-7; CDR3 DNA: TGTGCCAGCAGCTTAGAACGGGGGGTCTACGAGCAGTACTTC; CDR3 protein: CASSLERGVYEQYF
clone size: -; V gene: TRBV19; D gene: -; J gene: TRBJ2-5; CDR3 DNA: TGTGCCAGTAGTATACATAGCGACAGTAATCAAGAGACCCAGTACTTC; CDR3 protein: CASSIHSDSNQETQYF
clone size: -; V gene: TRBV11-2; D gene: -; J gene: TRBJ1-4; CDR3 DNA: TGTGCCAGCAGCTTCTCGTCCGGGACGGGTAGTGAAAAACTGTTTTTT; CDR3 protein: CASSFSSGTGSEKLFF